These 11 T cell receptor beta chains were sequenced from one sample in a study of cytomegalovirus exposure and HLA in healthy donors. The study ran its PCR with 60 Vbeta and 13 Jbeta primers. The repertoire was sequenced with immunoSEQ multiplex PCR; TCRdb's copy has only in-frame clones and lacks some. The sample shows some 150,000 clones, around 80% of them seen only once. The sample consisted of PBMCs. Source of these receptors: a man younger than 35 in good health and CMV-seropositive.

In this sample, this clone turned up once. The genes are TRBV5-5 and TRBJ1-4; 7 bases are a match to TRBD1. The ends lost 1 base at V and 5 bases at J; junction bases unmatched: 11. This CDR3 contains 17 residues. Germline values: CDR1 SGHKS, CDR2 YYEKEE (reference sequence). The CDR3 DNA reads as TGTGCCAGCAGCTTGTACGGCCCCGGGACAGCCAATGAAAAACTGTTTTTT. It is translated as CASSLYGPGTANEKLFF.

The genes are TRBV5-6 and TRBJ2-3, with D possibly TRBD2 on 5 matching bases. Germline values: CDR1 SGHDT, CDR2 YYEEEE. V was pared by 6 bases and J by 1 base, with 15 bases between. The CDR3 is 15 residues long. This chain's CDR3 is CASKGVGVGTDTQYF. CDR3 bases: TGTGCCAGCAAGGGAGTGGGAGTCGGCACAGATACGCAGTATTTT.

V usage is TRBV7-2 and J usage is TRBJ1-5; D ambiguous. The V and J ends lost 1 base and 4 bases respectively, with 11 bases between them. The CDR3 sequence is 15 residues long. Germline CDR1 is SGHTA and CDR2 is FQGNSA. The CDR3 region is CASSLGSISNQPQHF. The CDR3 DNA follows: TGTGCCAGCAGCTTAGGCAGTATCAGTAATCAGCCCCAGCATTTT.

The CDR3 sequence: CASSQYHRGSSPLHF. CDR3 bases: TGCGCCAGCAGTCAATATCACAGGGGGTCTTCACCCCTCCACTTT. J is TRBJ1-6 and V is TRBV23-1; 8 bases are a match to TRBD1. TRBV23-1 belongs to the ORF category, with a function that is uncertain. Germline trimming cut 1 base from V and 9 bases from J; bases unmatched to any gene: 5. The CDR3 runs to 15 residues.

A word on this clone: Compared with germline, one end of the junction differs, possibly owing to a read error. The genes are TRBV13 and TRBJ2-1, with a weak D call TRBD2 (7 bases). CDR1 is PRHDT and CDR2 is FYEKMQ in the germline V gene (reference sequence). This CDR3 has 14 amino acids. CDR3 nucleotides: TGTGCCAGCAGCGTAGGACTAGGGGGTAATGAGCAGTTCTTC. It yields the protein CASSVGLGGNEQFF.

The rearrangement links TRBV4-1 to TRBJ1-2; 7 nucleotides align to TRBD1. V lost 5 bases, J lost 3 bases, and 6 bases stayed unmatched. CDR1 MGHRA and CDR2 YSYEKL come from the germline V gene. The length of the CDR3 is 14 residues. CDR3 protein: CASSLTGADYGYTF. CDR3 coding DNA: TGCGCCAGCAGCTTAACAGGGGCGGACTATGGCTACACCTTC.

This rearrangement joins TRBV5-5 to TRBJ1-2, with TRBD1 identical over 9 bases. Germline CDR1 and CDR2: SGHKS and YYEKEE (reference sequence). This CDR3 spans 19 amino acids. J gave up 4 bases and V 1 base, and 17 bases lay outside the gene matches. CDR3 sequence: CASSLYPTSGTGFSYGYTF. Here the CDR3 DNA reads TGTGCCAGCAGCTTGTATCCCACGTCCGGGACAGGGTTTTCCTATGGCTACACCTTC.

V gene TRBV27 combines with J gene TRBJ1-1, with a possible D match to TRBD1 (6 bases). CDR1 MNHEY and CDR2 SMNVEV come from the germline V gene (reference sequence). This CDR3 region has 16 residues. The V end lost 7 bases, the J end lost 4 bases, and 22 bases lay between the germline ends. In DNA, the CDR3 is TGTGCCAGCATCCGCAATCCTGAGAGGGGGGGCACTGAAGCTTTCTTT. As protein: CASIRNPERGGTEAFF.

This sequence joins TRBV4-3 and TRBJ1-4; D perhaps matches TRBD1 (6 bases). Trimming stripped 1 base from V and 1 base from J, with 13 bases between. Germline V gives CDR1 LGHNA, CDR2 YSLEER. This CDR3 has 17 amino acids. CDR3 DNA sequence: TGCGCCAGCAGCCAAGGAGGGCAGGGGTTAACTAATGAAAAACTGTTTTTT. Protein product: CASSQGGQGLTNEKLFF.

The CDR3 coding sequence is TGTGCCAGTAGTCTAACAGCGGGAGGGCGCACAGATACGCAGTATTTT. Encoded protein: CASSLTAGGRTDTQYF. The rearrangement links TRBV19 to TRBJ2-3; 10 bases are a match to TRBD2. Germline V CDR1 and CDR2: LNHDA, SQIVND (reference sequence). J was trimmed by 1 base and V by 5 bases; bases with no gene match: 6. The CDR3 length is 16 residues.

The chain has TRBV7-6 and TRBJ2-5, with D tentatively TRBD2 (6 bases). This CDR3 has 14 residues. Germline assignment: CDR1 SGHVS and CDR2 FNYEAQ. Trimming shortened V by 5 bases and J by 5 bases, and 15 bases separated the two germline ends. CDR3 region: CASSPGTFGETQYF. CDR3 coding DNA: TGTGCCAGCAGCCCCGGGACTTTCGGGGAGACCCAGTACTTC.